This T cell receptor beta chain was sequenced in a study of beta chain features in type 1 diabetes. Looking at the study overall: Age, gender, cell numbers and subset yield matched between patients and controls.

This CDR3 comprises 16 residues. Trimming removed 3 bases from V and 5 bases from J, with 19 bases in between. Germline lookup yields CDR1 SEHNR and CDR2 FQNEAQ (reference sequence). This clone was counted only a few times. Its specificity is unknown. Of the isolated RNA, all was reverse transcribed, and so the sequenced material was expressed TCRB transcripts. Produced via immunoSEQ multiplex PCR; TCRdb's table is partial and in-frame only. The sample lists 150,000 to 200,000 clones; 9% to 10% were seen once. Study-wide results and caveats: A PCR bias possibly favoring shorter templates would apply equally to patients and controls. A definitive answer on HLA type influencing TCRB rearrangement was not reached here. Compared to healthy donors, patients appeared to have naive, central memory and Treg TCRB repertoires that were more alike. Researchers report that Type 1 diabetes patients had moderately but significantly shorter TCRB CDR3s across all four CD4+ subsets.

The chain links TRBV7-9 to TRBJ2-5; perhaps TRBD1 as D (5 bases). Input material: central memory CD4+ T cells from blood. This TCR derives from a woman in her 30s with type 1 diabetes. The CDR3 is CASSLGHTLFGETQYF. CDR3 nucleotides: TGTGCCAGCAGCTTGGGGCACACCCTCTTCGGGGAGACCCAGTACTTC.